These 22 T cell receptor beta chains were all obtained from the same sample, sequenced in a study of post-analysis software for immune sequencing data. General study findings and limits: Four to six TRBV segments were more frequent in patients than controls; TRBV5-6, TRBV5-1 and TRBV20-1 belonged to this group.

For these TCRs, the target antigens are not known. Unique molecular identifiers were carried by the TCR beta cDNA libraries. MiXCR, run by TCRdb on the PCR reads, gives a single entry per CDR3 protein. Of 650,000 to 900,000 distinct CDR3 sequences in the sample, more than 45% were seen once. Material for sequencing was blood. These receptors all stem from a girl aged 5 to 17 with multiple sclerosis.

The table lists this clonotype with a few counts. The J gene is TRBJ2-7, the V gene TRBV12-3 or TRBV12-4; a possible D gene is TRBD2 (6 bases). The CDR3 consists of 13 residues. V lost 5 bases to trimming and J lost 6 bases, with 14 bases between them. The CDR3 region is CASSLNQGGEQYF. The DNA for the CDR3 is TGTGCCAGCAGTCTTAACCAGGGAGGCGAGCAGTACTTC.

This clonotype turned up a few times. The chain combines TRBV6-1 with TRBJ1-5; no firm D call. The CDR3 covers 13 residues. CDR1 is MNHNS, CDR2 SASEGT, per germline. Trimming shortened V by 3 bases and J by 3 bases, and 6 bases separated the two germline ends. CDR3 region: CASSDSLNQPQHF. The CDR3 DNA reads TGTGCCAGCAGTGATTCCCTCAATCAGCCCCAGCATTTT.

The chain carries TRBV5-1 and TRBJ2-3, with 13 bases that match TRBD2. Losses at the gene ends were 3 bases for V and 0 bases for J; bases not matched to a gene: 7. The CDR3 consists of 18 residues. Germline CDR1 SGHRS, CDR2 YFSETQ. In DNA form, the CDR3 reads TGCGCCAGCAGCTACGGACTAGCGGGAGTGACTAGCACAGATACGCAGTATTTT. Its protein product is CASSYGLAGVTSTDTQYF.

The rearrangement joins TRBV20-1 to TRBJ2-3, with D possibly matching TRBD2 (6 bases). Trimming removed 6 bases at V and 3 bases at J, with 13 bases between. The germline V gene has CDR1 DFQATT and CDR2 SNEGSKA (reference sequence). There are 13 residues in the CDR3. The CDR3 region is CSAKRLVTDTQYF. For the CDR3, the DNA is TGCAGTGCCAAACGACTAGTGACAGATACGCAGTATTTT.

A few counts support this clonotype. The rearrangement joins TRBV15 to TRBJ2-7, with unresolved D. The DNA matches TRBJ2-5 better at its end, which makes the J call doubtful. Per the germline V gene, CDR1 is LNHNV and CDR2 is YYDKDF (reference sequence). The length of the CDR3 is 12 residues. The CDR3, as DNA: TGTGCCACCAGCAGAGGGATGAAGACCCAGTACTTC. Its translation: CATSRGMKTQYF.

The genes are TRBV10-3 and TRBJ1-1; possibly TRBD1 for D (5 bases). Germline loops: CDR1 ENHRY, CDR2 SYGVKD. V dropped 2 bases and J dropped 8 bases, with 12 bases sitting between them. The CDR3 covers 13 residues. The CDR3 region is CAISEGRGVEAFF. The CDR3 nucleotides read TGTGCCATCAGTGAGGGCCGGGGGGTCGAAGCTTTCTTT.

The CDR3, as DNA: TGTGCCAGCAGTCTGGATACTAGCGGGAGGGCCATGAATGAGCAGTTCTTC. It codes for CASSLDTSGRAMNEQFF. V is TRBV6-5 and J is TRBJ2-1; 13 bases fit TRBD2. Germline CDR1 MNHEY, CDR2 SVGAGI. CDR3 length equals 17 residues. Trimming at V came to 5 bases and at J to 7 bases, leaving 11 bases not matched to a gene.

This rearrangement joins TRBV12-3 or TRBV12-4 to TRBJ2-5; 15 bases map to TRBD2. CDR3 length equals 15 residues. The trim removed 6 bases at V and 7 bases at J, leaving 6 bases unmatched. The CDR3 is CASSKGLAGGATQYF. CDR3 DNA: TGTGCCAGCAGCAAGGGACTAGCGGGAGGTGCGACCCAGTACTTC.

A few counts support this clonotype. V gene TRBV25-1 combines with J gene TRBJ2-5; 7 bases agree with TRBD2. With V trimmed by 3 bases and J by 9 bases, 13 bases remained unmatched. Germline values: CDR1 MGHDK, CDR2 SYGVNS. This CDR3 contains 15 residues. The CDR3, as DNA: TGTGCCAGCAGTGAGGGAGGGTTGGCACGAGTGGCCCAGTACTTC. Residues: CASSEGGLARVAQYF.

The table lists this clonotype with a few counts. The gene calls are TRBV29-1 and TRBJ2-1, with no clear D. Per germline, CDR1 SQVTM and CDR2 ANQGSEA. This CDR3 has 15 amino acids. Trimming removed 2 bases from V and 0 bases from J, with 11 bases in between. The CDR3 nucleotides read TGCAGCGTTGAACAGGTAGACGGCTCCTACAATGAGCAGTTCTTC. Protein product: CSVEQVDGSYNEQFF.

This clonotype was counted between two and nine times. J is TRBJ2-7 and V is TRBV11-2, with D possibly matching TRBD2 (5 bases). The germline gives CDR1 SGHAT, CDR2 FQNNGV. The CDR3 sequence is 14 residues long. V lost 5 bases to trimming and J lost 7 bases, with 18 bases between them. The CDR3 DNA is TGTGCCAGCAGCCCACCGCGGGCCGCCCGAGAGCAGTACTTC. It translates to CASSPPRAAREQYF.

The genes are TRBV7-9 and TRBJ2-1; TRBD2 aligns across 15 bases. Germline loops: CDR1 SEHNR, CDR2 FQNEAQ (reference sequence). V shed 6 bases and J 8 bases; nucleotides not matched to a gene: 5. This CDR3 has 15 amino acids. The CDR3 loop reads CASRTGLAGGHEQFF. The DNA for the CDR3 is TGTGCCAGCAGGACCGGACTAGCGGGAGGGCATGAGCAGTTCTTC.

The rearrangement joins TRBV6-6 to TRBJ2-4, with TRBD1 matching 7 bases. Matching the DNA end better, TRBJ2-7 makes the J call doubtful. The germline gives CDR1 MNHNY, CDR2 SVGAGI (reference sequence). The CDR3 runs to 15 residues. The CDR3 nucleotides are TGTGCCAGCAGTTACCCTGACAGGGCGGCCTACGAGCAGTACTTC. It yields the protein CASSYPDRAAYEQYF.

V usage is TRBV4-3 and J usage is TRBJ2-3, with D possibly TRBD1 on 6 matching bases. V lost 1 base and J lost 0, with 11 bases in between. Germline V gives CDR1 LGHNA, CDR2 YSLEER. The CDR3 spans 16 residues. The DNA for the CDR3 is TGCGCCAGCAGCCAAGGCGGACAGCCTAGCACAGATACGCAGTATTTT. Its protein product is CASSQGGQPSTDTQYF.

J is TRBJ2-7 and V is TRBV20-1, with 11 bases lining up with TRBD1. The DNA end lines up better with TRBJ2-5; the J call may be wrong. Germline CDR1 DFQATT, CDR2 SNEGSKA (reference sequence). The CDR3 is 16 residues long. The CDR3 is CSARLRTGGASETQYF. CDR3 bases: TGCAGTGCTAGACTCCGGACAGGGGGCGCGAGCGAGACCCAGTACTTC.

V gene TRBV5-1 combines with J gene TRBJ2-5, with TRBD1 as a possible D gene (5 bases). There are 15 residues in the CDR3. Per germline, CDR1 SGHRS and CDR2 YFSETQ. Trimming took 1 base from V and 4 from J, leaving 14 bases between them. CDR3 nucleotides: TGCGCCAGCAGCTTGCTCCAGGGTTCAGGAGAGACCCAGTACTTC. It specifies CASSLLQGSGETQYF.

This clonotype was observed a few times. The chain couples TRBV30 to TRBJ1-2, with D unresolved. Between the trimmed V and J ends, which lost 1 base and 5 bases, there was a span of 11 bases. There are 13 residues in the CDR3. Germline V lookup: CDR1 GTSNPN, CDR2 SVGIG (reference sequence). CDR3 residues: CAWSAAGLYGYTF. DNA for the CDR3: TGTGCCTGGAGTGCCGCCGGGCTTTATGGCTACACCTTC. Full variable domain (rest looked up from reference TRBV30 and TRBJ1-2): SQTIHQWPATLVQPVGSPLSLECTVEGTSNPNLYWYRQAAGRGLQLLFYSVGIGQISSEVPQNLSASRPQDRQFILSSKKLLLSDSGFYLCAWSAAGLYGYTFGSGTRLTVV.

V gene TRBV7-9 combines with J gene TRBJ2-1; 13 bases align to TRBD2. The J segment lost 8 bases and the V segment lost 2 bases, leaving 15 bases of the junction unmatched. Germline-derived CDR1 and CDR2 are SEHNR and FQNEAQ (reference sequence). CDR3 length equals 19 residues. In nucleotides, the CDR3 is TGTGCCAGCAGCTTACCTCCACCTCGGACTAGCGGGAGTCTCTATGAGCAGTTCTTC. Translating gives CASSLPPPRTSGSLYEQFF. Combining the CDR3 with reference TRBV7-9 and TRBJ2-1 gives the whole variable domain DTGVSQNPRHKITKRGQNVTFRCDPISEHNRLYWYRQTLGQGPEFLTYFQNEAQLEKSRLLSDRFSAERPKGSFSTLEIQRTEQGDSAMYLCASSLPPPRTSGSLYEQFFGPGTRLTVL.

This clonotype was picked up a small number of times. The chain has TRBV12-3 or TRBV12-4 and TRBJ2-1; 10 positions match TRBD1. The length of the CDR3 is 14 residues. The trim removed 3 bases at V and 7 bases at J, leaving 3 bases unmatched. The CDR3 DNA sequence: TGTGCCAGCAGTTTGGGACAGGGGAGGAATGAGCAGTTCTTC. This codes for CASSLGQGRNEQFF.

The chain couples TRBV2 to TRBJ2-3, with D perhaps TRBD2 (6 bases). The germline gives CDR1 SNHLY, CDR2 FYNNEI. The CDR3 contains 14 residues. Trimming removed 7 bases from V and 6 bases from J, with 17 bases in between. Here the CDR3 reads CASMDGGISDTQYF. In DNA, the CDR3 is TGTGCCAGCATGGACGGGGGTATATCGGATACGCAGTATTTT.

This chain links TRBV9 with TRBJ1-4; a weak D match, TRBD1 (5 bases). Trimming removed 4 bases at V and 4 bases at J, with 14 bases between. Germline loops: CDR1 SGDLS, CDR2 YYNGEE. This CDR3 is built from 15 residues. The CDR3 sequence is CASSTGRTLNEKLFF. The CDR3 region has the DNA TGTGCCAGCAGCACGGGACGGACCCTTAATGAAAAACTGTTTTTT.

J is TRBJ1-2 and V is TRBV10-3, with D unresolved. The CDR3 loop spans 13 amino acids. Per the germline V gene, CDR1 is ENHRY and CDR2 is SYGVKD. The ends were cut back, 6 bases at V and 4 bases at J, with 12 bases in the middle. The CDR3 region is CAIRDGVFYGYTF. CDR3 DNA: TGTGCCATCAGGGACGGTGTTTTCTATGGCTACACCTTC.